These 11 T cell receptor beta chains share one sample of origin, sequenced in a study of blood T cell repertoires in COVID-19. TCRdb's copy holds only in-frame clones and misses some; the assay was immunoSEQ multiplex PCR. The sample consists of about 200,000 clones, approximately 86% of them appearing once. The sequenced sample was PBMCs or T cells enriched from blood (not recorded which). These receptors all come from a woman in her twenties or thirties who had recovered from COVID-19.

The chain combines TRBV19 with TRBJ2-1; maybe TRBD2 (6 bases). V was clipped by 0 bases and J by 0 bases, with 15 bases between them. The CDR3 is made up of 18 amino acids. Germline V lookup: CDR1 LNHDA, CDR2 SQIVND (reference sequence). CDR3 amino acids: CASSIEWSSESSYNEQFF. The CDR3 DNA sequence: TGTGCCAGTAGTATAGAGTGGTCTAGCGAGAGCTCCTACAATGAGCAGTTCTTC.

J is TRBJ2-1 and V is TRBV18, with TRBD2 matching 7 bases. The CDR3 is 14 amino acids. V shed 3 bases and J 4 bases; nucleotides not matched to a gene: 3. Germline V gives CDR1 KGHSH, CDR2 LQKENI. The CDR3 DNA reads TGTGCCAGCTCACCCGGGGGGTCGTACAATGAGCAGTTCTTC. This codes for CASSPGGSYNEQFF.

The V call is TRBV5-4, the J call TRBJ2-7, with 9 positions matching TRBD1. The CDR3 length is 14 residues. Germline CDR1 SGHNT, CDR2 YYREEE (reference sequence). CDR3 sequence reads: CAAADRGASYEQYF. The CDR3 DNA reads as TGTGCTGCCGCGGACAGGGGAGCTTCCTACGAGCAGTACTTC.

Only a few counts were recorded for this clone. The chain uses TRBV18 and TRBJ1-1; D remains unclear. This CDR3 region has 14 residues. Germline V gene lookup returns CDR1 KGHSH and CDR2 LQKENI. V was cut by 1 base and J by 1 base, with 7 bases left in between. CDR3 DNA sequence: TGTGCCAGCTCACCACAGCGGGAGAACACTGAAGCTTTCTTT. Protein: CASSPQRENTEAFF. The variable domain in full, with the rest retrieved from reference TRBV18 and TRBJ1-1, is NAGVMQNPRHLVRRRGQEARLRCSPMKGHSHVYWYRQLPEEGLKFMVYLQKENIIDESGMPKERFSAEFPKEGPSILRIQQVVRGDSAAYFCASSPQRENTEAFFGQGTRLTVV.

CDR3: CASSKTGVRNQPQHF. Written as DNA, the CDR3 is TGTGCCAGCAGTAAAACAGGGGTTCGCAATCAGCCCCAGCATTTT. The J gene is TRBJ1-5, the V gene TRBV6-6; TRBD1 aligns across 7 bases. V shed 5 bases and J 2 bases; nucleotides not matched to a gene: 6. Germline V lookup: CDR1 MNHNY, CDR2 SVGAGI (reference sequence). This CDR3 comprises 15 residues.

V and J are TRBV7-2 and TRBJ1-5; possible D gene TRBD1, 5 bases. The germline CDR1 and CDR2 sequences are SGHTA and FQGNSA. This CDR3 is 14 amino acids long. The V end lost 2 bases, the J end lost 5 bases, and 10 bases lay between the germline ends. CDR3 in amino acids: CASSLYRSDQPQHF. CDR3 DNA: TGTGCCAGCAGCTTATACAGGAGTGATCAGCCCCAGCATTTT.

The chain links TRBV27 to TRBJ1-1; TRBD1 might be the D (6 bases). Trimming shortened V by 3 bases and J by 7 bases, and 12 bases separated the two germline ends. CDR3 length: 13 amino acids. Germline assignment: CDR1 MNHEY and CDR2 SMNVEV (reference sequence). CDR3 nucleotide sequence: TGTGCCAGCAGTTTGGGACAACGAGGTGAAGCTTTCTTT. The encoded protein is CASSLGQRGEAFF.

The chain joins TRBV29-1 to TRBJ2-5; 7 positions agree with TRBD1. CDR3 length: 14 amino acids. The ends lost 5 bases at V and 5 bases at J; junction bases unmatched: 11. Germline CDR1 reads SQVTM; CDR2 reads ANQGSEA. The CDR3 sequence: CSVPPEGGRETQYF. The CDR3 DNA follows: TGCAGCGTTCCCCCTGAAGGGGGCAGGGAGACCCAGTACTTC.

This chain joins TRBV4-3 and TRBJ2-1; 7 bases are shared with TRBD1. Germline assignment: CDR1 LGHNA and CDR2 YSLEER. Losses at the gene ends were 3 bases for V and 3 bases for J; bases not matched to a gene: 5. The CDR3 consists of 15 residues. The CDR3 region has the DNA TGCGCCAGCAGCCAGGCCGGGACAGTCTACAATGAGCAGTTCTTC. As protein: CASSQAGTVYNEQFF.

The chain uses TRBV7-8 and TRBJ1-1; a weak D match, TRBD1 (6 bases). Trimming removed 5 bases from V and 3 bases from J, with 13 bases in between. The length of the CDR3 is 14 residues. Germline V gene data show CDR1 as SGHVS and CDR2 as FQNEAQ. CDR3 nucleotide sequence: TGTGCCAGCAGCATACAGGGTTCGTACACTGAAGCTTTCTTT. Protein product: CASSIQGSYTEAFF.

This clone was seen once. The genes are TRBV7-3 and TRBJ2-1; 8 bases map to TRBD2. V was clipped by 5 bases and J by 7 bases; unmatched bases: 13. Germline V CDR1 and CDR2: SGHTA, FQGTGA. The CDR3 is 16 amino acids. CDR3 DNA sequence: TGTGCCAGCAGCCTCGATATCGGGGGGGTTCGGAATGAGCAGTTCTTC. It yields the protein CASSLDIGGVRNEQFF.